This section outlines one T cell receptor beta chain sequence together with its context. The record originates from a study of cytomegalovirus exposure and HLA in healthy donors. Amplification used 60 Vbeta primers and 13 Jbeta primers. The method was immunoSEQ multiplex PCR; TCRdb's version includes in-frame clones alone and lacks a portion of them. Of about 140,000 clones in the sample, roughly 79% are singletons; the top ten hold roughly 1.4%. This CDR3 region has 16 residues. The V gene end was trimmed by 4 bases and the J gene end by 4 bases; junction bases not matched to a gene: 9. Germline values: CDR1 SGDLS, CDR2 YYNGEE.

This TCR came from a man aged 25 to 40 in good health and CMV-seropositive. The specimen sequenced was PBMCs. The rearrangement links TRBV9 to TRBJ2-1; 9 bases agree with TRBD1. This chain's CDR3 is CASSSGTGTIYNEQFF. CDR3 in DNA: TGTGCCAGCAGCTCAGGGACAGGGACGATTTACAATGAGCAGTTCTTC.